Presented here are 8 T cell receptor beta chains from one specimen sequenced in a study of shared clonotypes between healthy human individuals. Only in-frame clones appear in the TCRdb table, and some are missing; sequencing was by immunoSEQ multiplex PCR. This table has about 2.4 million clones, roughly 93% appearing once. The sample taken for sequencing was naive CD4+ T cells from PBMCs. Subset here: CD45RA+ positively selected. The origin of the receptors is a man aged 18 to 30 in good health. Some clones in this sample may be carry-over from other donors' samples.

Only one count was recorded for this clone. The rearrangement links TRBV19 to TRBJ2-1; the D gene could be TRBD1 or TRBD2 (5 bases each). Trimming removed 3 bases at V and 10 bases at J, with 22 bases between. The germline V gene has CDR1 LNHDA and CDR2 SQIVND (reference sequence). This CDR3 region has 16 residues. The CDR3 DNA is TGTGCCAGTAGTATTCAGCGGACAAGCCGATGGGAAGAGCAGTTCTTC. This translates into CASSIQRTSRWEEQFF. The full variable domain, completed using reference TRBV19 and TRBJ2-1, is DGGITQSPKYLFRKEGQNVTLSCEQNLNHDAMYWYRQDPGQGLRLIYYSQIVNDFQKGDIAEGYSVSREKKESFPLTVTSAQKNPTAFYLCASSIQRTSRWEEQFFGPGTRLTVL.

The rearrangement joins TRBV9 to TRBJ2-1; TRBD2 matches at 8 bases. This CDR3 is 15 amino acids long. In germline, CDR1 is SGDLS, CDR2 YYNGEE. Trimming took 3 bases from V and 8 from J; bases not matched to a gene: 10. CDR3 protein: CASSALPGLVHEQFF. CDR3 DNA: TGTGCCAGCAGCGCACTGCCGGGACTAGTCCATGAGCAGTTCTTC.

The chain employs TRBV30 and TRBJ2-3; D is uncertain. V shed 0 bases and J shed 5 bases, with 6 bases lying between them. This CDR3 spans 12 amino acids. The germline gives CDR1 GTSNPN, CDR2 SVGIG (reference sequence). The CDR3 bases are TGTGCCTGGAGTGTAGAGCTAGATACGCAGTATTTT. Translated: CAWSVELDTQYF.

Comments on this clone: Different DNA sequences within this sample yield the same CDR3. The J gene is TRBJ2-5, the V gene TRBV5-1; D uncertain. This CDR3 spans 12 amino acids. Trimming left V 4 bases short and J 5 bases short, with 9 bases between. Germline CDR1 SGHRS, CDR2 YFSETQ. The DNA for the CDR3 is TGCGCCAGCAGCCCGGAGAGGGAGACCCAGTACTTC. It translates to CASSPERETQYF.

The chain joins TRBV5-1 to TRBJ1-2, with D unresolved. Trimming took 1 base from V and 4 from J, leaving 8 bases between them. The CDR3 runs 13 residues. Germline lookup yields CDR1 SGHRS and CDR2 YFSETQ. The chain's CDR3 is CASSLTAAYGYTF. The CDR3 DNA follows: TGCGCCAGCAGCTTGACGGCAGCCTATGGCTACACCTTC.

V is TRBV2 and J is TRBJ1-2; the match to TRBD1 covers 8 bases. The CDR3 runs 13 residues. J was trimmed by 7 bases and V by 9 bases; bases with no gene match: 10. Germline lookup yields CDR1 SNHLY and CDR2 FYNNEI. The CDR3 reads CASAPGGMGGYTF. For the CDR3, the DNA is TGTGCCAGTGCTCCAGGGGGCATGGGTGGCTACACCTTC.

The rearrangement uses TRBV28 and TRBJ1-1, with D unclear. The CDR3 contains 14 residues. Per the germline V gene, CDR1 is MDHEN and CDR2 is SYDVKM. Trimming left V 3 bases short and J 4 bases short, with 12 bases between. The CDR3 is CASSFLGSVTEAFF. The CDR3 DNA reads TGTGCCAGCAGTTTTCTGGGGAGCGTCACTGAAGCTTTCTTT. The entire variable domain, with the rest obtained from reference TRBV28 and TRBJ1-1, is as follows: DVKVTQSSRYLVKRTGEKVFLECVQDMDHENMFWYRQDPGLGLRLIYFSYDVKMKEKGDIPEGYSVSREKKERFSLILESASTNQTSMYLCASSFLGSVTEAFFGQGTRLTVV.

This clone was detected a few times. V usage is TRBV6-5 and J usage is TRBJ1-1, with D maybe TRBD1 (5 bases). The germline V gene has CDR1 MNHEY and CDR2 SVGAGI. CDR3 length: 11 amino acids. V shed 6 bases and J shed 10 bases, with 12 bases lying between them. The CDR3 loop is CASSSGGAAFF. In DNA, the CDR3 is TGTGCCAGCAGCTCCGGAGGGGCAGCTTTCTTT.